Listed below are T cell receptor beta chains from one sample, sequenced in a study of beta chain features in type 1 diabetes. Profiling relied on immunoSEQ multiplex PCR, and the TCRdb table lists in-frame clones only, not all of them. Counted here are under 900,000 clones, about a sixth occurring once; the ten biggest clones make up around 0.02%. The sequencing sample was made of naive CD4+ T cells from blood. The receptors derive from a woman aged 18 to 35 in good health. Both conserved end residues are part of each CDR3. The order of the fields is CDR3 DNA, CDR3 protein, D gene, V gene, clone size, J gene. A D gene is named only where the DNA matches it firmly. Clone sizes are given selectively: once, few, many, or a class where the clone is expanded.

TGTGCCAGCAGCGTAGGGACAGGGGAGATTCAGCCCCAGCATTTT	CASSVGTGEIQPQHF	TRBD1	TRBV9	.	TRBJ1-5
TGTGCCAGCAGTGTAGCGGGAGGGCCGGATACGCAGTATTTT	CASSVAGGPDTQYF	TRBD2	TRBV6-5	.	TRBJ2-3
TGTGCCAGCAGCGTAGAAGCTGGGGACACCGGGGAGCTGTTTTTT	CASSVEAGDTGELFF	.	TRBV9	few	TRBJ2-2
TGTGCCAGCAGCCCGGGACTAGCGGGATTCATCTACAATGAGCAGTTCTTC	CASSPGLAGFIYNEQFF	TRBD2	TRBV7-8	few	TRBJ2-1
TGTGCCAGCAGTGAAGAGGTGGGGAACCCCTACGAGCAGTACTTC	CASSEEVGNPYEQYF	.	TRBV6-1	few	TRBJ2-7
TGTGCCAGCAGCTCAGGAGTGGAGACCCAGTACTTC	CASSSGVETQYF	.	TRBV28	few	TRBJ2-5
TGTGCCAGCAGCTTGGTGGGCGGGAGGGTGAACGAGCAGTACTTC	CASSLVGGRVNEQYF	TRBD2	TRBV5-6	few	TRBJ2-7
TGTGCCAGCAGCCGAAACCAAGAGACCCAGTACTTC	CASSRNQETQYF	.	TRBV7-9	.	TRBJ2-5
TGTGCCAGCAGCCCGCCCCCGCCCTCCTACGAGCAGTACTTC	CASSPPPPSYEQYF	.	TRBV7-2	few	TRBJ2-7
TGTGCCAGCAGTTTTGGGCTGGGGAGGTCCTACGAGCAGTACTTC	CASSFGLGRSYEQYF	.	TRBV27	.	TRBJ2-7
TGTGCCAGCAGATCATCTAGCGGGAGGTACACCGGGGAGCTGTTTTTT	CASRSSSGRYTGELFF	TRBD2	TRBV7-9	.	TRBJ2-2
TGTGCCAGCAGCGCTAGTGTTCAAGAGACCCAGTACTTC	CASSASVQETQYF	.	TRBV7-2	.	TRBJ2-5
TGCGCCAGCAGCCAACCTGGGGTGGGTTCAGAGACCCAGTACTTC	CASSQPGVGSETQYF	.	TRBV4-1	.	TRBJ2-5
TGCGCCAGCAGCCTGTTTCGGGGGAGCACAGATACGCAGTATTTT	CASSLFRGSTDTQYF	.	TRBV5-1	few	TRBJ2-3
TGTGCCAGCAGCTTAGTTGGGACAGATACGCAGTATTTT	CASSLVGTDTQYF	.	TRBV7-2	.	TRBJ2-3
TGTGCCAGCAGGCCCCATGGGGGAAACAATGAGCAGTTCTTC	CASRPHGGNNEQFF	.	TRBV6-6	.	TRBJ2-1
TGTGCCAGCAGCTTAGTTGCTCCTAGCGGGACCTTAGAGCAGTACTTC	CASSLVAPSGTLEQYF	TRBD2	TRBV7-8	.	TRBJ2-7
TGTGCCAGCAGCTCGTGGGACAGCTATCTTGGCTACACCTTC	CASSSWDSYLGYTF	TRBD1	TRBV5-5	few	TRBJ1-2
TGTGCCAGCAGCTCAAGAAGGGGAGGGTCCTACAATGAGCAGTTCTTC	CASSSRRGGSYNEQFF	TRBD2	TRBV5-4	.	TRBJ2-1
TGTGCCAGTAGTGTCGGACTAGCTGCCGGGGAGCTGTTTTTT	CASSVGLAAGELFF	TRBD2	TRBV19	.	TRBJ2-2
TGTGCCAGCAGCTTAGCGGCAGGGACAACTAATGAAAAACTGTTTTTT	CASSLAAGTTNEKLFF	.	TRBV7-2	.	TRBJ1-4
TGTGCCAGCAGTCCTCCGGGACTAGCGGGAGGAAAGTACTTC	CASSPPGLAGGKYF	TRBD2	TRBV28	.	TRBJ2-7
TGTGCCAGCACCGTCGGGGGGGGTGACGAGCAGTACTTC	CASTVGGGDEQYF	TRBD2	TRBV25-1	few	TRBJ2-7
TGTGCCAGCAGCCCTCAAGCGGGAGCAACAGATACGCAGTATTTT	CASSPQAGATDTQYF	TRBD2	TRBV7-9	.	TRBJ2-3
TGCGCCAGCAGTCAAGGACTGTCCTCCTACAATGAGCAGTTCTTC	CASSQGLSSYNEQFF	.	TRBV23-1	.	TRBJ2-1
TGCAGCGTTGATCGGGACAGGTCCACAGATACGCAGTATTTT	CSVDRDRSTDTQYF	TRBD1	TRBV29-1	few	TRBJ2-3
TGCGCCAGCAGCTTGGCCCAGGTGAACTATGGCTACACCTTC	CASSLAQVNYGYTF	.	TRBV5-1	.	TRBJ1-2
TGTGCCAGCAGCAGCTGGCAGGGGGCGGATGGCTACACCTTC	CASSSWQGADGYTF	TRBD1	TRBV5-4	few	TRBJ1-2
TGTGCCAGCAGCAAGGGAGGGGAAGGGGCCAAAAACATTCAGTACTTC	CASSKGGEGAKNIQYF	.	TRBV21-1	few	TRBJ2-4
TGTGCCAGTAGTATCGCCCCCAGGGTGGATACGCAGTATTTT	CASSIAPRVDTQYF	.	TRBV19	.	TRBJ2-3
TGTGCCAGCTCACCTTTGACTAGCAGCTACAATGAGCAGTTCTTC	CASSPLTSSYNEQFF	TRBD2	TRBV18	few	TRBJ2-1
TGCGCCAGCAGCATTGAGGACCCGAGGAATTCACCCCTCCACTTT	CASSIEDPRNSPLHF	.	TRBV5-1	few	TRBJ1-6
TGTGCCAGCAGCGCCGCGATCGGGACTAGTTTCCACGAGCAGTACTTC	CASSAAIGTSFHEQYF	TRBD2	TRBV27	few	TRBJ2-7
TGTGCCAGCAGTGGTAGTTTGGGGGCATCGGAGACCCAGTACTTC	CASSGSLGASETQYF	.	TRBV25-1	.	TRBJ2-5
TGCGCCAGCAGCTTGCGCGCTGGGGTTGGCACAGATACGCAGTATTTT	CASSLRAGVGTDTQYF	.	TRBV5-1	.	TRBJ2-3
TGTGCCAGCAGCTTGGCGCCCGGGGGCTACACCTTC	CASSLAPGGYTF	.	TRBV5-4	.	TRBJ1-2
TGTGCCAGCTCCAGGACCGACAATGAAAAACTGTTTTTT	CASSRTDNEKLFF	.	TRBV18	.	TRBJ1-4
TGTGCCAGTAGTATAGATGGCGGCCGGCTAGCCTTGGGACAAGAGACCCAGTACTTC	CASSIDGGRLALGQETQYF	.	TRBV19	.	TRBJ2-5
TGTGCCAGTAGTCAATTAAGAGCCAAAAACATTCAGTACTTC	CASSQLRAKNIQYF	.	TRBV19	few	TRBJ2-4
TGTGCCAGCAGACTGGGACACTTCTCCTACAATGAGCAGTTCTTC	CASRLGHFSYNEQFF	.	TRBV5-6	few	TRBJ2-1
TGTGCCAGCGGGAGAGGAACTAGCAATCAGCCCCAGCATTTT	CASGRGTSNQPQHF	.	TRBV2	.	TRBJ1-5
TGTGCCAGTAGTACAGGGGGACAGGGGAGGCAAAAGACCCAGTACTTC	CASSTGGQGRQKTQYF	TRBD1	TRBV19	.	TRBJ2-5
TGCGCCAGCAGCTTGGCAATGAATGCGGGATCGCACTACGAGCAGTACTTC	CASSLAMNAGSHYEQYF	.	TRBV5-1	.	TRBJ2-7
TGTGCCAGCAGTTACTTCGGGGATCCTCAGCCCCAGCATTTT	CASSYFGDPQPQHF	.	TRBV6-6	.	TRBJ1-5
TGCGCCAGCAGTGTGTCTAGCGGGAGGTACAATGAGCAGTTCTTC	CASSVSSGRYNEQFF	TRBD2	TRBV10-2	few	TRBJ2-1